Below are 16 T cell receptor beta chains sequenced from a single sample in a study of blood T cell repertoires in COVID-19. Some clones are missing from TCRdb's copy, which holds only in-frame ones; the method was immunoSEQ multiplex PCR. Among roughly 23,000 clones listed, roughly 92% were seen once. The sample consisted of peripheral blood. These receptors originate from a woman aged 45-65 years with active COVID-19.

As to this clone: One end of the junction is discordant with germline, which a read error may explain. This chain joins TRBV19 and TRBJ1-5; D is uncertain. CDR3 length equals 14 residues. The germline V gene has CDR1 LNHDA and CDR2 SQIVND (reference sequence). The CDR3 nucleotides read TGTGCCAGTACTATAGATTATAGCAATCAGCCCCAGCATTTT. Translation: CASTIDYSNQPQHF. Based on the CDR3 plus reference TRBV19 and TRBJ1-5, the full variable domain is DGGITQSPKYLFRKEGQNVTLSCEQNLNHDAMYWYRQDPGQGLRLIYYSQIVNDFQKGDIAEGYSVSREKKESFPLTVTSAQKNPTAFYLCASTIDYSNQPQHFGDGTRLSIL.

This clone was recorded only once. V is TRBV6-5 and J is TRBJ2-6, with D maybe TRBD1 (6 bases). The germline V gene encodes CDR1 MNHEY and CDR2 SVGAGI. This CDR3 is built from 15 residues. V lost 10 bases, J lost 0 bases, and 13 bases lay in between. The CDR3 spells CATGGGHSGANVLTF. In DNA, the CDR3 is TGTGCCACTGGGGGCGGACACTCTGGGGCCAACGTCCTGACTTTC.

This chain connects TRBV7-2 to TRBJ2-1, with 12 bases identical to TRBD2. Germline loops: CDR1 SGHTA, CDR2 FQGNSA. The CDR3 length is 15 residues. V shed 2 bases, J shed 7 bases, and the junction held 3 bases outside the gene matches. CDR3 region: CASSLLAGGQNEQFF. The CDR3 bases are TGTGCCAGCAGCTTACTAGCGGGGGGGCAAAATGAGCAGTTCTTC.

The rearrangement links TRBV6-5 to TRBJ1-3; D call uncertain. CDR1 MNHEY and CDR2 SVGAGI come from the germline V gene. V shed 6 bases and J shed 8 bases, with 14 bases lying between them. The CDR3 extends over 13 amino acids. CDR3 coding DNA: TGTGCCAGCAGCCCCGGAGAGAAGTACACCATATATTTT. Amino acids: CASSPGEKYTIYF.

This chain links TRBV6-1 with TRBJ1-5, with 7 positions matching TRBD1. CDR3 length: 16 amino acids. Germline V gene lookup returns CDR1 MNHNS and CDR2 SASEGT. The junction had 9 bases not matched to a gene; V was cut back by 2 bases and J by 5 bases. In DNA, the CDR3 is TGTGCCAGCAGTGAAAGGAACAGGGGAAGGGATCAGCCCCAGCATTTT. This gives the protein CASSERNRGRDQPQHF.

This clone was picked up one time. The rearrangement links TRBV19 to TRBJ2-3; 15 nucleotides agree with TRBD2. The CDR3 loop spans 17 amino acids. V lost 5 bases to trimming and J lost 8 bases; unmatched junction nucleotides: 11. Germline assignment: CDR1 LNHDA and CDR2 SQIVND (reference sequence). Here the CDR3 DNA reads TGTGCCAGTAGTTCACGGACTAGCGGGAGGGCAGGGAGTACGCAGTATTTT. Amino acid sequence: CASSSRTSGRAGSTQYF.

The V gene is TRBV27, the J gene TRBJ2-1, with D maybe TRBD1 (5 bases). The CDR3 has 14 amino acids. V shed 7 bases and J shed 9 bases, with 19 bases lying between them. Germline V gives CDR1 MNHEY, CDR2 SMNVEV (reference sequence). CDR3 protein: CASTLGPRVGEQFF. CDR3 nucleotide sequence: TGTGCCAGCACCCTGGGGCCCCGCGTGGGTGAGCAGTTCTTC.

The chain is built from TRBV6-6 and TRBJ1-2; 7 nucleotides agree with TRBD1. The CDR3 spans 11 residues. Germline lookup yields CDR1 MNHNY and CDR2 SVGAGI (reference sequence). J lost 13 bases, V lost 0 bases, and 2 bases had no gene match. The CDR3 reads CASSYSTGPTF. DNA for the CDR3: TGTGCCAGCAGTTACTCGACAGGGCCCACCTTC.

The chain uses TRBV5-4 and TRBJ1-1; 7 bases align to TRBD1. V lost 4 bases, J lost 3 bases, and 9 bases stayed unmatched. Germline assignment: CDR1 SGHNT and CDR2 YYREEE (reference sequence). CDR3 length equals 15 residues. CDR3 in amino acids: CASSTSGTVYTEAFF. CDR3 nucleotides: TGTGCCAGCAGCACTTCCGGGACAGTCTACACTGAAGCTTTCTTT.

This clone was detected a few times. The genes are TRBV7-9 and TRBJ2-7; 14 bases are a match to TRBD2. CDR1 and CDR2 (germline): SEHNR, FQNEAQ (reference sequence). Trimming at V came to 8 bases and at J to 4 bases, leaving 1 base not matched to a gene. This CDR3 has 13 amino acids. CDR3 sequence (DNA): TGTGCCAGCGGGACTAGCGGGAGATACGAGCAGTACTTC. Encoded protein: CASGTSGRYEQYF.

CDR3 in amino acids: CASSVPSGTHGADTQYF. The CDR3 DNA reads as TGTGCCAGCAGCGTACCCTCCGGGACTCACGGGGCAGATACGCAGTATTTT. V usage is TRBV7-9 and J usage is TRBJ2-3; a weak D match, TRBD2 (6 bases). The germline V gene has CDR1 SEHNR and CDR2 FQNEAQ (reference sequence). Trimming removed 5 bases from V and 4 bases from J, with 22 bases in between. The CDR3 runs to 17 residues.

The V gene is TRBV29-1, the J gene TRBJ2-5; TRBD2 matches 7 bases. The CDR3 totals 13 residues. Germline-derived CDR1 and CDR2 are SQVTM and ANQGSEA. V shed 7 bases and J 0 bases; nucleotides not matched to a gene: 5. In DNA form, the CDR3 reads TGCAGCGCCGGGGAGGGGTACCAAGAGACCCAGTACTTC. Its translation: CSAGEGYQETQYF.

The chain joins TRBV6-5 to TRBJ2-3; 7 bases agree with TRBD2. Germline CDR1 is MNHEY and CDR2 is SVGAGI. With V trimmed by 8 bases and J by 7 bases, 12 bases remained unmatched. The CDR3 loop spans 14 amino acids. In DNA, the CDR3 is TGTGCCAGCGTTAGCCCCAGCGGGGCCTATACGCAGTATTTT. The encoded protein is CASVSPSGAYTQYF.

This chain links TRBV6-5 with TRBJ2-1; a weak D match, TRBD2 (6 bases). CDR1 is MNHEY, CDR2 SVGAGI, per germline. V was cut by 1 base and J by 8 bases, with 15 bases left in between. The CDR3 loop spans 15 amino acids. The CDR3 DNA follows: TGTGCCAGCAGTTACTGGGGCCGGCGGGGCCATGAGCAGTTCTTC. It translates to CASSYWGRRGHEQFF.

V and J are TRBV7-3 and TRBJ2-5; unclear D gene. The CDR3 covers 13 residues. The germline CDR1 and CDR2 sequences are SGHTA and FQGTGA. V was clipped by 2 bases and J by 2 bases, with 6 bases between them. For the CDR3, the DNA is TGTGCCAGCAGCTTAGTGCAGCAAGAGACCCAGTACTTC. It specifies CASSLVQQETQYF.

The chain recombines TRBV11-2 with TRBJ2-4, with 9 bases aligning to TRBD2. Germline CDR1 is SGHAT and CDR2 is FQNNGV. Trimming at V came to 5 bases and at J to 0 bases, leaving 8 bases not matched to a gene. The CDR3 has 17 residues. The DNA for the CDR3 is TGTGCCAGCAGCGGCGGGGGGGATTATATAGCCAAAAACATTCAGTACTTC. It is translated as CASSGGGDYIAKNIQYF.